The rows below give T cell receptor beta chains drawn from one sample of a study of OX40 agonist ivuxolimab in advanced cancers. Some clones are missing from TCRdb's copy, which holds only in-frame ones; the method was immunoSEQ multiplex PCR. The sample yields fewer than 65,000 clones, 70% to 90% seen once. This material consisted of CD4+ or CD8+ T cells sorted from blood, taken in a trial of the OX40 agonist ivuxolimab. The origin of the receptors is an adult with an advanced solid tumor such as melanoma, head and neck, liver or kidney cancer. The CDR3 runs from the conserved cysteine through the conserved F or W. A D gene is named only where the DNA matches it firmly. For some rows the clone size is stated as once, few or many, or as a class when expanded; others skip it.

DNA: TGTGCCTGTACGAATACAGGGTTGAACACTGAAGCTTTCTTT; CDR3: CACTNTGLNTEAFF; J: TRBJ1-1; length: 14; D: -; size: -; V: TRBV30
DNA: TGTGCCAGCAGTGAAGTGGCGGGCTTCAATCAGCCCCAGCATTTT; CDR3: CASSEVAGFNQPQHF; J: TRBJ1-5; length: 15; D: -; size: -; V: TRBV10-3
DNA: TGTGCCAGCAGTGGGGACGGGGTCCACGAGCAGTACTTC; CDR3: CASSGDGVHEQYF; J: TRBJ2-7; length: 13; D: -; size: -; V: TRBV2
DNA: TGTGCCAGCAGCCCCGTTTCTGAGACCCAGTACTTC; CDR3: CASSPVSETQYF; J: TRBJ2-5; length: 12; D: -; size: -; V: TRBV7-9
DNA: TGTGCCAGCAGTGAAGGCCTATTAAACATTCAGTACTTC; CDR3: CASSEGLLNIQYF; J: TRBJ2-4; length: 13; D: -; size: -; V: TRBV2
DNA: TGTGCCTGGAGTGTACGTCAGGGGGCCCACGAGCAGTACTTC; CDR3: CAWSVRQGAHEQYF; J: TRBJ2-7; length: 14; D: TRBD1; size: -; V: TRBV30
DNA: TGTGCCAGCAGTTACTTAAGGACAGGGGGAGGGTATGGCTACACCTTC; CDR3: CASSYLRTGGGYGYTF; J: TRBJ1-2; length: 16; D: TRBD1; size: -; V: TRBV6-5
DNA: TGCGCCAGCAGCAACGAGGGTTTGAATTCGGCCCTCCTAAAACAAGAGACCCAGTACTTC; CDR3: CASSNEGLNSALLKQETQYF; J: TRBJ2-5; length: 20; D: -; size: -; V: TRBV5-1
DNA: TGTGCCAGCAGTGAAAATCCTTTAGGAAGCAATCAGCCCCAGCATTTT; CDR3: CASSENPLGSNQPQHF; J: TRBJ1-5; length: 16; D: -; size: -; V: TRBV6-1
DNA: TGTGCCAGCAGCCACTCCGGGACAGGGGGAAACATTCAGTACTTC; CDR3: CASSHSGTGGNIQYF; J: TRBJ2-4; length: 15; D: TRBD1; size: -; V: TRBV5-6
DNA: TGTGCCAGCTCACCCCCCGCTGGCCCAGAGACCCAGTACTTC; CDR3: CASSPPAGPETQYF; J: TRBJ2-5; length: 14; D: -; size: -; V: TRBV18
DNA: TGTGCCAGCAGCCCTTGGGACAGGGCCTCCTACGAGCAGTACTTC; CDR3: CASSPWDRASYEQYF; J: TRBJ2-7; length: 15; D: TRBD1; size: -; V: TRBV27
DNA: TGTGCCAGCAGCCTAGGACAGGGGCAAGAGACCCAGTACTTC; CDR3: CASSLGQGQETQYF; J: TRBJ2-5; length: 14; D: TRBD1; size: -; V: TRBV7-3
DNA: TGTGCTAGCAGCGCGCACAGAGTTAGCAATCAGCCCCAGCATTTT; CDR3: CASSAHRVSNQPQHF; J: TRBJ1-5; length: 15; D: -; size: -; V: TRBV7-7
DNA: TGTGCCAGCAGCTTGACGGCAGGACTAAGACAAGAGACCCAGTACTTC; CDR3: CASSLTAGLRQETQYF; J: TRBJ2-5; length: 16; D: -; size: -; V: TRBV5-8
DNA: TGCAGCGTTTCAAGCGAAACCTACGAGCAGTACTTC; CDR3: CSVSSETYEQYF; J: TRBJ2-7; length: 12; D: -; size: -; V: TRBV29-1
DNA: TGTGCCAGCAGCCCCCTATCTGGGGCGCAAACTGGAAACACCATATATTTT; CDR3: CASSPLSGAQTGNTIYF; J: TRBJ1-3; length: 17; D: -; size: -; V: TRBV7-2
DNA: TGTGCCAGCAGCCCCAGGGGTATGGGCAATCAGCCCCAGCATTTT; CDR3: CASSPRGMGNQPQHF; J: TRBJ1-5; length: 15; D: -; size: -; V: TRBV27
DNA: TGTGCCAGCAGTGAAGGCGGGACAAGGTGGGAGCAGTTCTTC; CDR3: CASSEGGTRWEQFF; J: TRBJ2-1; length: 14; D: -; size: once; V: TRBV6-1
DNA: TGTGCCAGCAGCAAAGAAGCGGGGAGCAGGGTCCACAACGAGCAGTACTTC; CDR3: CASSKEAGSRVHNEQYF; J: TRBJ2-7; length: 17; D: -; size: -; V: TRBV21-1
DNA: TGTGCCAGCGGCAAGACAGGGAACACTGAAGCTTTCTTT; CDR3: CASGKTGNTEAFF; J: TRBJ1-1; length: 13; D: -; size: -; V: TRBV6-5
DNA: TGTGCCAGCAGCTTATCCCAAGACTACGAGCAGTACTTC; CDR3: CASSLSQDYEQYF; J: TRBJ2-7; length: 13; D: -; size: -; V: TRBV11-2
DNA: TGCGCCAGCAGCTCGGGCTCTACCGGGTTAGGAAACACCATATATTTT; CDR3: CASSSGSTGLGNTIYF; J: TRBJ1-3; length: 16; D: -; size: -; V: TRBV5-1
DNA: TGCGCCAGCACAAGGTCAGAGGGGTCCGAGCAGTACTTC; CDR3: CASTRSEGSEQYF; J: TRBJ2-7; length: 13; D: -; size: -; V: TRBV10-2
DNA: TGTGCCAGCAGCCAAGGGGGCAGCTACACAGATACGCAGTATTTT; CDR3: CASSQGGSYTDTQYF; J: TRBJ2-3; length: 15; D: -; size: -; V: TRBV14
DNA: TGTGCCAGCAGCCAAGACGGCTCGCACCCCAAAAACATTCAGTACTTC; CDR3: CASSQDGSHPKNIQYF; J: TRBJ2-4; length: 16; D: -; size: -; V: TRBV4-2
DNA: TGCGCCAGCAGTGACTTTTCCAGGGGATACACAGATACGCAGTATTTT; CDR3: CASSDFSRGYTDTQYF; J: TRBJ2-3; length: 16; D: -; size: -; V: TRBV10-1
DNA: TGTGCCAGCAGTGAAGTGGGCAGGGGGAACACTGAAGCTTTCTTT; CDR3: CASSEVGRGNTEAFF; J: TRBJ1-1; length: 15; D: -; size: -; V: TRBV2
DNA: TGTGCCAGTAGTATAGCCAGCGGGAGAATAAATGAGCAGTTCTTC; CDR3: CASSIASGRINEQFF; J: TRBJ2-1; length: 15; D: TRBD2; size: -; V: TRBV19
DNA: TGTGCCAGCAGTTCCTCCCAGGGGGCGGGTAAGGGCTACACCTTC; CDR3: CASSSSQGAGKGYTF; J: TRBJ1-2; length: 15; D: TRBD1; size: -; V: TRBV6-6
DNA: TGTGCCAGCAGCCCCTACCCATCCTACGAGCAGTACTTC; CDR3: CASSPYPSYEQYF; J: TRBJ2-7; length: 13; D: -; size: -; V: TRBV7-8
DNA: TGTGCCAGCAGCGCAACTAGCGGAGCTGAGCAGTTCTTC; CDR3: CASSATSGAEQFF; J: TRBJ2-1; length: 13; D: TRBD2; size: -; V: TRBV7-3
DNA: TGTGCAAGTCGCCGCCGGGGGAAAGTAACTGAAGCTTTCTTT; CDR3: CASRRRGKVTEAFF; J: TRBJ1-1; length: 14; D: -; size: once; V: TRBV12-2
DNA: TGTGCCAGCAGTTACTCCACGGGGGTCGGTGAAAAACTGTTTTTT; CDR3: CASSYSTGVGEKLFF; J: TRBJ1-4; length: 15; D: -; size: few; V: TRBV6-5
DNA: TGTGCCAGTCGGTTTTCAGGCTTTGCAACTAATGAAAAACTGTTTTTT; CDR3: CASRFSGFATNEKLFF; J: TRBJ1-4; length: 16; D: -; size: -; V: TRBV19
DNA: TGTGCCATCAGTGCCCGGGACAGGGGGATCGATGAGCAGTTCTTC; CDR3: CAISARDRGIDEQFF; J: TRBJ2-1; length: 15; D: TRBD1; size: -; V: TRBV10-3
DNA: TGTGCCAGTAGTATCGGAGGGGGCGAAGGGGAGACCCAGTACTTC; CDR3: CASSIGGGEGETQYF; J: TRBJ2-5; length: 15; D: -; size: -; V: TRBV19
DNA: TGTGCCAGCCGATCAGGGGGCGAGAGCTATGGCTACACCTTC; CDR3: CASRSGGESYGYTF; J: TRBJ1-2; length: 14; D: TRBD1; size: -; V: TRBV28
DNA: TGTGCCAGCAGCAGAGGGCTAGCGGGAGTTCAAGAGACCCAGTACTTC; CDR3: CASSRGLAGVQETQYF; J: TRBJ2-5; length: 16; D: TRBD2; size: -; V: TRBV9
DNA: TGTGCCAGCAGTGAACGGGAAACCAAAAACATTCAGTACTTC; CDR3: CASSERETKNIQYF; J: TRBJ2-4; length: 14; D: -; size: once; V: TRBV6-1
DNA: TGTGCCAGCTCCCCCGGGGGGAGGGCTTCCTACGAGCAGTACTTC; CDR3: CASSPGGRASYEQYF; J: TRBJ2-7; length: 15; D: TRBD2; size: -; V: TRBV18
DNA: TGTGCCAGCAGCTTGGGTATACAGGGGGATACGCAGTATTTT; CDR3: CASSLGIQGDTQYF; J: TRBJ2-3; length: 14; D: TRBD1; size: -; V: TRBV11-3
DNA: TGCGCCAGCAGCTTGGTACCTAGCGGGGGGTACAATGAGCAGTTCTTC; CDR3: CASSLVPSGGYNEQFF; J: TRBJ2-1; length: 16; D: TRBD2; size: -; V: TRBV5-1
DNA: TGTGCCAGCAGGAGGGGGAGCGGGAGGGGTCCCACAGATACGCAGTATTTT; CDR3: CASRRGSGRGPTDTQYF; J: TRBJ2-3; length: 17; D: TRBD2; size: -; V: TRBV2
DNA: TGTGCCAGCAGTTTTGGGACAGGGTTTTTAGTCTATGGCCACACCTTC; CDR3: CASSFGTGFLVYGHTF; J: TRBJ1-2; length: 16; D: TRBD1; size: -; V: TRBV28
DNA: TGCGCCAGCAGCTTGTCTAGCGGAGCAGATACGCAGTATTTT; CDR3: CASSLSSGADTQYF; J: TRBJ2-3; length: 14; D: TRBD2; size: -; V: TRBV5-1
DNA: TGCGCCAGCCCCCCGGGAGATTCTAATTATAATTCACCCCTCCACTTT; CDR3: CASPPGDSNYNSPLHF; J: TRBJ1-6; length: 16; D: -; size: -; V: TRBV23-1
DNA: TGCGCCAGCAGCGAGGGACAGTGGGGAGATGAAAAACTGTTTTTT; CDR3: CASSEGQWGDEKLFF; J: TRBJ1-4; length: 15; D: TRBD1; size: -; V: TRBV5-1
DNA: TGTGCCAGCAGGTGGCAGGTCGATAATTCACCCCTCCACTTT; CDR3: CASRWQVDNSPLHF; J: TRBJ1-6; length: 14; D: -; size: -; V: TRBV2
DNA: TGTGCCAGCAGTTTCCGTGCCCCCGGCACCGGGGAGCTGTTTTTT; CDR3: CASSFRAPGTGELFF; J: TRBJ2-2; length: 15; D: -; size: -; V: TRBV28
DNA: TGTGCCAGCAGTCACCGACAGAGTAACTATGGCTACACCTTC; CDR3: CASSHRQSNYGYTF; J: TRBJ1-2; length: 14; D: -; size: -; V: TRBV27
DNA: TGTGCCAGCAGTTTATTGGCCAGCCTATACTCTGGGGCCAACGTCCTGACTTTC; CDR3: CASSLLASLYSGANVLTF; J: TRBJ2-6; length: 18; D: -; size: -; V: TRBV27
DNA: TGCGCCAGCAGCACGGGACAGAACCAAGAGACCCAGTACTTC; CDR3: CASSTGQNQETQYF; J: TRBJ2-5; length: 14; D: TRBD1; size: once; V: TRBV5-1